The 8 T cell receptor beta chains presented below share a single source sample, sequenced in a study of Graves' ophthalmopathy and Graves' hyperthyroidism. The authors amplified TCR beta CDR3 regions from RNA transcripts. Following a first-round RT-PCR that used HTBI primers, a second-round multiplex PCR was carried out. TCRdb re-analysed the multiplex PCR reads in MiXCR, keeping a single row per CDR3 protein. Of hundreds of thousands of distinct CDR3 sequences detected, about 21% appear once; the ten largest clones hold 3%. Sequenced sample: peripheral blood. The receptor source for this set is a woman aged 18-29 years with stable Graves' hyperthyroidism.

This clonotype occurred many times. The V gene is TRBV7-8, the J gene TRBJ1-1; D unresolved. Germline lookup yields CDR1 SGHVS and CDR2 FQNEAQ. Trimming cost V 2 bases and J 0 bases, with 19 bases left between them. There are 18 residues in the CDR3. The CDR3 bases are TGTGCCAGCAGCTTACCCATACGCAAGCACACCGTGAACACTGAAGCTTTCTTT. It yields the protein CASSLPIRKHTVNTEAFF.

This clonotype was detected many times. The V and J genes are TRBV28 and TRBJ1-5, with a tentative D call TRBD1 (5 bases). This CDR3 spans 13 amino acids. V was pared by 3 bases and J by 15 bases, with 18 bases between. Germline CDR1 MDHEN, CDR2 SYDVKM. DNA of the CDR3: TGTGCCAGCAGTTTCTCTGAAGAAGGGACCCGGCATTTT. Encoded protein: CASSFSEEGTRHF.

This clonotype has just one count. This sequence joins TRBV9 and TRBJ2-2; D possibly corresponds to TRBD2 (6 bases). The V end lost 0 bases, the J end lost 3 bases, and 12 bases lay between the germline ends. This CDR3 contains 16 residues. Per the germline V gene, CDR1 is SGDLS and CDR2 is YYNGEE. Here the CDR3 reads CASSVAGVAHTGELFF. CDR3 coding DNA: TGTGCCAGCAGCGTAGCGGGAGTGGCGCACACCGGGGAGCTGTTTTTT.

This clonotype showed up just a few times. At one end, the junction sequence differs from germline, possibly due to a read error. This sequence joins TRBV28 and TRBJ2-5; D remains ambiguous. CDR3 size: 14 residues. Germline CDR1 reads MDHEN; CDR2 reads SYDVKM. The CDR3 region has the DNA TGTGCCAGCAGCTTCCGGACGTACCAAGAGACCAAGTACTTC. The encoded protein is CASSFRTYQETKYF.

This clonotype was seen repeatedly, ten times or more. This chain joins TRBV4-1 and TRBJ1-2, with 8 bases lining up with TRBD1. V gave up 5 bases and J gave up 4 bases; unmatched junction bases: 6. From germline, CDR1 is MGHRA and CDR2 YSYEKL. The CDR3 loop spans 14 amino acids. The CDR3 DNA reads TGCGCCAGCAGCGGCGGACAGGGACGCTATGGCTACACCTTC. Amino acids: CASSGGQGRYGYTF.

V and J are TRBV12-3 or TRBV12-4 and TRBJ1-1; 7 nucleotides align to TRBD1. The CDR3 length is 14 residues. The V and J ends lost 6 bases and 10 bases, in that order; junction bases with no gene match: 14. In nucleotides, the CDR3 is TGTGCCAGCAGCGCAGGGGGTGGGATGAGGACAGCTTTCTTT. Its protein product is CASSAGGGMRTAFF.

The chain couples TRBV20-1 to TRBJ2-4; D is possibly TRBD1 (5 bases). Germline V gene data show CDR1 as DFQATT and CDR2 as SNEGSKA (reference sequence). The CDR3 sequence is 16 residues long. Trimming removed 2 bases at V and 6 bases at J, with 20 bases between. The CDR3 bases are TGCAGTGCTAGACGTCCGGATTCCATAGGGGCAAACATTCAGTACTTC. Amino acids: CSARRPDSIGANIQYF.

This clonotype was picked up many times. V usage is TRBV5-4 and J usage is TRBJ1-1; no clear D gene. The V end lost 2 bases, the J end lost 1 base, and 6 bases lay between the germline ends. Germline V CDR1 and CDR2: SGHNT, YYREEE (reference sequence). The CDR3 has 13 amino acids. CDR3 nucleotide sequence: TGTGCCAGCAGCTTTACAGAGAACACTGAAGCTTTCTTT. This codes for CASSFTENTEAFF.